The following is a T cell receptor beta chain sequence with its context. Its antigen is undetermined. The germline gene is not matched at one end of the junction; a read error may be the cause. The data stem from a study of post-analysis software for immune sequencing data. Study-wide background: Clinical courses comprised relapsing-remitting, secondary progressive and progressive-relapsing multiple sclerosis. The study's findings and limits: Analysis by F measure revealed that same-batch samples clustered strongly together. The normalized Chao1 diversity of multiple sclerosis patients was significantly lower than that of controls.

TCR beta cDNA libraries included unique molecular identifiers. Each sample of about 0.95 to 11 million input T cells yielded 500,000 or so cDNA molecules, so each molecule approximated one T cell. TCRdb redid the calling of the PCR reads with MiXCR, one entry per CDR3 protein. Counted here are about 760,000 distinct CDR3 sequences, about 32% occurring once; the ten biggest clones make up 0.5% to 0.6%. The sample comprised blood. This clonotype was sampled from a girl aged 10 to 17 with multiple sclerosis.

The chain's CDR3 is CASSPTRTNKEQLF. In DNA, the CDR3 is TGTGCCAGCAGCCCGACTCGGACAAACAAGGAGCAGTTATTC. The V gene is TRBV7-9, the J gene TRBJ2-1; a weak D match, TRBD1 (5 bases). CDR3 length: 14 residues. The V gene's germline CDR1 is SEHNR and CDR2 FQNEAQ (reference sequence). The whole variable domain, filled in from reference TRBV7-9 and TRBJ2-1, reads DTGVSQNPRHKITKRGQNVTFRCDPISEHNRLYWYRQTLGQGPEFLTYFQNEAQLEKSRLLSDRFSAERPKGSFSTLEIQRTEQGDSAMYLCASSPTRTNKEQLFGPGTRLTVL.